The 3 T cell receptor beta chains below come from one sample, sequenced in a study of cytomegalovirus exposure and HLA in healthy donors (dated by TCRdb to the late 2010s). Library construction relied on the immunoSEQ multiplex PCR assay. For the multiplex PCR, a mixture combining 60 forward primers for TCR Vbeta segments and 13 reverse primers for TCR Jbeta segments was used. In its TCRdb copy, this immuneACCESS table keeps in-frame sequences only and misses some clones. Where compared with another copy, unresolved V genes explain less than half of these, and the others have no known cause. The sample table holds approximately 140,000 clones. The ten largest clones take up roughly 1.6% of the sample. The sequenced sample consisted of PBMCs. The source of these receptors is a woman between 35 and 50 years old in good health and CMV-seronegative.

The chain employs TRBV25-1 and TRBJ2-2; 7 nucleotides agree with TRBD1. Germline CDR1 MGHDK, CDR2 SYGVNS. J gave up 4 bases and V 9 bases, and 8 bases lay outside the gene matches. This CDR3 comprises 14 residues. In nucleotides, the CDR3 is TGTGCCAGTAAAACAGGGGTGAGCACCGGGGAGCTGTTTTTT. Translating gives CASKTGVSTGELFF.

The CDR3 is CSVESPGRRNTIYF. CDR3 coding DNA: TGCAGCGTTGAGTCGCCGGGTCGAAGAAACACCATATATTTT. The chain links TRBV29-1 to TRBJ1-3; D not resolved. The V gene's germline CDR1 is SQVTM and CDR2 ANQGSEA. The CDR3 extends over 14 amino acids. The V gene lost 3 bases and the J gene lost 5 bases, with 14 bases spanning the gap.

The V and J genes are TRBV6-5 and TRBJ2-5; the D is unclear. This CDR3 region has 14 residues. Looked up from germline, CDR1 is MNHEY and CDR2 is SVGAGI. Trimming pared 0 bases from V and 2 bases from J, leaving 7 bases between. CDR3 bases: TGTGCCAGCAGTTACTCCCCGGTTCAAGAGACCCAGTACTTC. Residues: CASSYSPVQETQYF.